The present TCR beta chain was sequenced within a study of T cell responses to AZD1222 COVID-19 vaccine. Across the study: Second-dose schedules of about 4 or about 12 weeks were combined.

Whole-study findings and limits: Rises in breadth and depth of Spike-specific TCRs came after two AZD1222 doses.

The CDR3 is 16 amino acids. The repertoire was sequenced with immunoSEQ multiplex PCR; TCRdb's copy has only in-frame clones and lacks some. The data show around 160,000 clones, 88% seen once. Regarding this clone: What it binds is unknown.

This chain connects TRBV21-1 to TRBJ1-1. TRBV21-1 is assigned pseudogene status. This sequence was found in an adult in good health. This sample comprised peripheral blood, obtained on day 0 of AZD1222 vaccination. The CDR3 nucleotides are TGTGCCAGCAGCAATCTTGGGTACGGGGGTCCCCAAGAGGCTTTCTTT. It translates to CASSNLGYGGPQEAFF.